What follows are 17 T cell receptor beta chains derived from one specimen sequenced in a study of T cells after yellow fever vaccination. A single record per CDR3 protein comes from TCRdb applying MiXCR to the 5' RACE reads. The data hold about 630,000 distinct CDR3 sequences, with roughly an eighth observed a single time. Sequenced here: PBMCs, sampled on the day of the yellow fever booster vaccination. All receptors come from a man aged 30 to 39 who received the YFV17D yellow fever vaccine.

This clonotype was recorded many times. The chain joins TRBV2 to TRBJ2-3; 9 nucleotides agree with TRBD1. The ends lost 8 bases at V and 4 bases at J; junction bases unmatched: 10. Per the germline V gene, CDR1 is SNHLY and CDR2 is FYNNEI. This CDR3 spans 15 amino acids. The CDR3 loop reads CASLNPGQGPDTQYF. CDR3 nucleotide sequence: TGTGCCAGCCTTAATCCGGGACAGGGTCCAGATACGCAGTATTTT.

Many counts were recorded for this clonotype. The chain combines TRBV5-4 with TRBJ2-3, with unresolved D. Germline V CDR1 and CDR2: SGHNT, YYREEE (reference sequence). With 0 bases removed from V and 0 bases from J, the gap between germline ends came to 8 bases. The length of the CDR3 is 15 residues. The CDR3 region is CASSLAGISTDTQYF. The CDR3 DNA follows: TGTGCCAGCAGCTTGGCTGGGATTAGCACAGATACGCAGTATTTT. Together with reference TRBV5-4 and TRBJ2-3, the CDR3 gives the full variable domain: ETGVTQSPTHLIKTRGQQVTLRCSSQSGHNTVSWYQQALGQGPQFIFQYYREEENGRGNFPPRFSGLQFPNYSSELNVNALELDDSALYLCASSLAGISTDTQYFGPGTRLTVL.

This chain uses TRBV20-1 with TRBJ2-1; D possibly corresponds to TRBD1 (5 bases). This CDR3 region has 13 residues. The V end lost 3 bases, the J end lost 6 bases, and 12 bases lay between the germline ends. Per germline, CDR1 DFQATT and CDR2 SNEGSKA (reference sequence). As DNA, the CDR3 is TGCAGTGCTAGCGGTCTGGGGCTCAATGAGCAGTTCTTC. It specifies CSASGLGLNEQFF.

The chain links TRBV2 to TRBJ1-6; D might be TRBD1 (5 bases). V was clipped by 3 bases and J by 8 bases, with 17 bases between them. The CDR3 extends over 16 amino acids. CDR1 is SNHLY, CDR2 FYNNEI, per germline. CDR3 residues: CASSDPRDRRYSPLHF. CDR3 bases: TGTGCCAGCAGTGACCCTAGGGACCGGCGTTATTCACCCCTCCACTTT. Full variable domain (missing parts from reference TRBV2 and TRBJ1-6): EPEVTQTPSHQVTQMGQEVILRCVPISNHLYFYWYRQILGQKVEFLVSFYNNEISEKSEIFDDQFSVERPDGSNFTLKIRSTKLEDSAMYFCASSDPRDRRYSPLHFGNGTRLTVT.

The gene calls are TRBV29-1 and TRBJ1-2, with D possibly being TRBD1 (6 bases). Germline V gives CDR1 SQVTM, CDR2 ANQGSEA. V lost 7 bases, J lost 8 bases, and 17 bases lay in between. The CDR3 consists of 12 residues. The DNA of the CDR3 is TGCAGCGGGGGGGACATGCTCGGAGGCTACACCTTC. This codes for CSGGDMLGGYTF.

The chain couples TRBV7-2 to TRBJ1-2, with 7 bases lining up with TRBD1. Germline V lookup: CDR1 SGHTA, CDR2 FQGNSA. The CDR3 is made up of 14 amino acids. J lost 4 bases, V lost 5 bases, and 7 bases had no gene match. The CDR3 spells CASSMTTGSYGYTF. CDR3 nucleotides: TGTGCCAGCAGCATGACGACAGGGTCCTATGGCTACACCTTC.

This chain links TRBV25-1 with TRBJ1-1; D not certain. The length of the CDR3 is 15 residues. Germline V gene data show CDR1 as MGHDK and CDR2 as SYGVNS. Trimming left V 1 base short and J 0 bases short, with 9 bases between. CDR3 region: CASSESGPVNTEAFF. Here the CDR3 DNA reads TGTGCCAGCAGTGAATCTGGACCGGTGAACACTGAAGCTTTCTTT.

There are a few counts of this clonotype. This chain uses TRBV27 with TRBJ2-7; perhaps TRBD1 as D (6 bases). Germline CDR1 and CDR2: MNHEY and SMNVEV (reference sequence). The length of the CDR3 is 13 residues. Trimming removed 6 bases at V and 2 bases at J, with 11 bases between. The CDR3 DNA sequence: TGTGCCAGCAGCTATCAGGGGCCCTACGAGCAGTACTTC. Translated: CASSYQGPYEQYF.

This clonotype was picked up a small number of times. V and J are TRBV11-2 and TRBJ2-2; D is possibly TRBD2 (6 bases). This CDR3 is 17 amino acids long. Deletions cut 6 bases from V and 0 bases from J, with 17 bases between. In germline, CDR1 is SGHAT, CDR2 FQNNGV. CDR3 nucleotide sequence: TGTGCCAGCAGACCCACCCCGGGAGAAGCGAACACCGGGGAGCTGTTTTTT. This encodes CASRPTPGEANTGELFF.

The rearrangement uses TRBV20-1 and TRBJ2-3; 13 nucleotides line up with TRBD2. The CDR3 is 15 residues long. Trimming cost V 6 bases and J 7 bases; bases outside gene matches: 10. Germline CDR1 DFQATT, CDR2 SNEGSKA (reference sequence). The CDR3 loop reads CSASTTSGRGNTQYF. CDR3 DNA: TGCAGTGCCTCTACTACTAGCGGGAGGGGTAATACGCAGTATTTT.

CDR3 amino acids: CAISDSGSGANVLTF. The CDR3 nucleotides read TGTGCCATCAGCGATTCAGGCTCTGGGGCCAACGTCCTGACTTTC. This chain uses TRBV10-3 with TRBJ2-6; D is uncertain. The CDR3 runs to 15 residues. V was shortened by 6 bases and J by 0 bases, with 9 bases between the two germline ends. CDR1 ENHRY and CDR2 SYGVKD come from the germline V gene.

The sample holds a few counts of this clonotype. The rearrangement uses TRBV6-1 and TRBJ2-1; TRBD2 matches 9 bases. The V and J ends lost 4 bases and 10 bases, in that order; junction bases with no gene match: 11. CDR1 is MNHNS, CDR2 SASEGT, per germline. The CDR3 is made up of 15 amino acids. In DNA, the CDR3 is TGTGCCAGCAGTGTCCAGAGGGCGGGAGGGCAGGAGCAGTTCTTC. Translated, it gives CASSVQRAGGQEQFF.

CDR3 region: CASSIQGLGEQYF. Written as DNA, the CDR3 is TGTGCCAGCAGCATACAGGGACTGGGGGAGCAGTACTTC. This rearrangement joins TRBV7-2 to TRBJ2-7, with D tentatively TRBD1 or TRBD2 (6 bases each). Trimming removed 5 bases from V and 7 bases from J, with 15 bases in between. The CDR3 spans 13 residues. The germline gives CDR1 SGHTA, CDR2 FQGNSA.

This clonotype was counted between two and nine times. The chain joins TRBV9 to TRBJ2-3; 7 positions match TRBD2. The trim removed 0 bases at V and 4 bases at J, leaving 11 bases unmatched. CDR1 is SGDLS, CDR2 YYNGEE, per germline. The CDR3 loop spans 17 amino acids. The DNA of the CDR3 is TGTGCCAGCAGCGTAGGCTGGACTAGGGGAGGGGCAGATACGCAGTATTTT. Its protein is CASSVGWTRGGADTQYF.

Written as DNA, the CDR3 is TGTGCCAGCAGTGCAATACAGGGGGACTACACTGAAGCTTTCTTT. This encodes CASSAIQGDYTEAFF. This chain uses TRBV25-1 with TRBJ1-1; 8 bases agree with TRBD1. The J segment lost 3 bases and the V segment lost 4 bases, leaving 7 bases of the junction unmatched. Per germline, CDR1 MGHDK and CDR2 SYGVNS. This CDR3 has 15 residues.

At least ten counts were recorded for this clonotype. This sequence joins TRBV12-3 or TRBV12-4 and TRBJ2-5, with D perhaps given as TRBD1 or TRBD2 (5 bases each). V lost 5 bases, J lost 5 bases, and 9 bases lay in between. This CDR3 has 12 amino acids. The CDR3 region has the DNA TGTGCCAGCAGTCGAGGGACGGAGACCCAGTACTTC. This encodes CASSRGTETQYF.

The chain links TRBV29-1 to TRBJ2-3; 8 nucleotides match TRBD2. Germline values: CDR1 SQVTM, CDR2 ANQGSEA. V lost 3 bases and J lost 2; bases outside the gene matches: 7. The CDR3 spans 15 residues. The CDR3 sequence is CSVDSREENTDTQYF. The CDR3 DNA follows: TGCAGCGTTGATTCGCGGGAGGAAAACACAGATACGCAGTATTTT.